A single sample is the source of the 2 T cell receptor beta chains below, sequenced in a study of beta chain features in type 1 diabetes. The study, taken as a whole, reports: Shortening of TCRB CDR3s, moderate but significant, appeared in all four CD4+ subsets of Type 1 diabetes patients.

Their recognized antigens are unknown. The entirety of the isolated RNA underwent reverse transcription, so expressed TCRB transcripts were sequenced. Assay: immunoSEQ multiplex PCR; the TCRdb copy retains only in-frame clones and omits some. The sample yields 100,000 to 150,000 clones, about a sixth seen once. Sample: central memory CD4+ T cells from blood. The origin of the receptors is a man younger than 40 with type 1 diabetes.

This chain joins TRBV6-5 and TRBJ1-2, with unresolved D. The CDR3 is 14 amino acids. CDR1 MNHEY and CDR2 SVGAGI come from the germline V gene. V was shortened by 0 bases and J by 8 bases, with 13 bases between the two germline ends. CDR3 region: CASSYSTDPLGYTF. The CDR3 nucleotides are TGTGCCAGCAGTTACTCAACAGACCCGTTAGGCTACACCTTC.

This clone was found a few times. This chain uses TRBV7-2 with TRBJ2-5, with 12 bases fitting TRBD2. With V trimmed by 5 bases and J by 5 bases, 9 bases remained unmatched. CDR1 and CDR2 from the germline V gene are SGHTA and FQGNSA. The CDR3 covers 16 residues. The CDR3 region has the DNA TGTGCCAGCAGCCAGGCTAGCGGGGGGGCGACTGAGACCCAGTACTTC. The encoded protein is CASSQASGGATETQYF.